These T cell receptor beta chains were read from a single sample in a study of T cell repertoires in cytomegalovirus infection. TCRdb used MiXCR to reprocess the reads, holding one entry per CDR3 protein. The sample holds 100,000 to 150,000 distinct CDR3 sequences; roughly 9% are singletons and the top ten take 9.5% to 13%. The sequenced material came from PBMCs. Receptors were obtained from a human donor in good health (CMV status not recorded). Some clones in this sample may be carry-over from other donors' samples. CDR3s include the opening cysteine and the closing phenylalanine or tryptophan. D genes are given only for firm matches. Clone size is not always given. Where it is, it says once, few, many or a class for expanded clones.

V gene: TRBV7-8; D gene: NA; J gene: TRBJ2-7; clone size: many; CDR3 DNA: TGTGCCAGCAGCTTAACGGGGGCCACCTACGAGCAGTACTTC; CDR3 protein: CASSLTGATYEQYF
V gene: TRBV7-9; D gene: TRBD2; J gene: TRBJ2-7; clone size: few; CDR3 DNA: TGTGCCAGCAGCCACATAGCGGGGGGATTGACCTACGAGCAGTACTTC; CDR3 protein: CASSHIAGGLTYEQYF
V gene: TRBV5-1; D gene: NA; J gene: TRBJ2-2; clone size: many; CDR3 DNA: TGCGCCAGCAGCTTGCCAGGGACCGGGGAGCTGTTTTTT; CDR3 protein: CASSLPGTGELFF
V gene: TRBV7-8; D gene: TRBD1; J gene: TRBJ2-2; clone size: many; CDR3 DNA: TGTGCCAGCACCGGGGACAGGGGGACCGGGGAGCTGTTTTTT; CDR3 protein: CASTGDRGTGELFF
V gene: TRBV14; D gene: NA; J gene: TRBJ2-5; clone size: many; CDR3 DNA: TGTGCCAGCAGCCAAGTTTACGGGCAAGAGACCCAGTACTTC; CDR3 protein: CASSQVYGQETQYF
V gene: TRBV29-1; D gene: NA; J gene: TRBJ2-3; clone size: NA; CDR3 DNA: TGCAGCGTTGTGGAGGTGGATCGGTATTTT; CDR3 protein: CSVVEVDRYF
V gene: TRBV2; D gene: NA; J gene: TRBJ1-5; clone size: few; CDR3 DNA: TGTGCCAGAGGGACTGATAGCAATCAGCCCCAGCATTTT; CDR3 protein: CARGTDSNQPQHF
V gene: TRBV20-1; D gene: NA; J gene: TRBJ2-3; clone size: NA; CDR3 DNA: TGCAGTGCACACTCAGGTCTCCGCCGCACAGATACGCAGTATTTT; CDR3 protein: CSAHSGLRRTDTQYF
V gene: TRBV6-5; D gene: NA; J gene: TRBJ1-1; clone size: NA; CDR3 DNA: TGTGCCAGCACGGAGATAGGGCAGGGTACTTTCTTT; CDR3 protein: CASTEIGQGTFF
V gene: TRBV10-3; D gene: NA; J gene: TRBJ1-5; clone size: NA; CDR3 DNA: TGTGCCATCAGTGAGTCTGGGGGAGCCCAGCCCCAGCATTTT; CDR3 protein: CAISESGGAQPQHF
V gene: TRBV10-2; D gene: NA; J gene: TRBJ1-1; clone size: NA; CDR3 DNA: TGCGCCAGCAGTGAAAGGGAGGACACTGAAGCTTTCTTT; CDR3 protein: CASSEREDTEAFF
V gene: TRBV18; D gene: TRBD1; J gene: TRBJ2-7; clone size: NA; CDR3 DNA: TGTGCCAGCTCACCATGGCAGGGGGCGTTCGAGCAGTACTTC; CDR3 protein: CASSPWQGAFEQYF
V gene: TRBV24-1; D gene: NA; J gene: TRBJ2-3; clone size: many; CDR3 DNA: TGTGCCACCAGTGACCCAATGACATGGCATACGCAGTATTTT; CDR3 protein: CATSDPMTWHTQYF
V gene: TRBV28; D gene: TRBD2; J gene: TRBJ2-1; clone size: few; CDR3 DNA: TGTGCCAGCACCCTCGGACTAGCGGGGGGGAGGAATGAGCAGTTCTTC; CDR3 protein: CASTLGLAGGRNEQFF
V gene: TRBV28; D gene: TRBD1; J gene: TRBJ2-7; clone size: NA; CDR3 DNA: TGTGCCAGCAGTTTACGGCAGGGGGCGAGGGAGCAGTACTTC; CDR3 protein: CASSLRQGAREQYF
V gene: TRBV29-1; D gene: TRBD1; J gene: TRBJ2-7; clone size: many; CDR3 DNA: TGCAGCGTTCGGACAGGGTCCTACGAGCAGTACTTC; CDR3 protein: CSVRTGSYEQYF
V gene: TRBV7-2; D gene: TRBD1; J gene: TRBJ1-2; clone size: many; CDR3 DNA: TGTGCCAGCAGCTTAGCGCCGGGACAGGGGGCGATAGGCTACACCTTC; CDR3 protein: CASSLAPGQGAIGYTF
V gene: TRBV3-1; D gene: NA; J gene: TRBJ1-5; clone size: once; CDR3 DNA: TGTGCCAGCAGCCCAGGCAAGGCCAGCAATCAGCCCCAGCATTTT; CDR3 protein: CASSPGKASNQPQHF
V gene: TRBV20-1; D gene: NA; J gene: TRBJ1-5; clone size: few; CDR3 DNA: TGCAGTGCCAACGACAGGAGCAATCAGCCCCAGCATTTT; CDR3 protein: CSANDRSNQPQHF
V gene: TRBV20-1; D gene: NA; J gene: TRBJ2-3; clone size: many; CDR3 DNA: TGCAGTGCTAGAGATAATAGGGGTAGCACAGATACGCAGTATTTT; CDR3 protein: CSARDNRGSTDTQYF
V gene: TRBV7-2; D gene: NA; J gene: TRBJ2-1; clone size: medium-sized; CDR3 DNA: TGTGCCAGCAGCTTAGCGCTAGGGAACAATGAGCAGTTCTTC; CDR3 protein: CASSLALGNNEQFF
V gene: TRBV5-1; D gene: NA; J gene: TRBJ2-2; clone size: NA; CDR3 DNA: TGCGCCAGCAGCTTTCCCGGGGGATACACCGGGGAGCTGTTTTTT; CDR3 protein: CASSFPGGYTGELFF
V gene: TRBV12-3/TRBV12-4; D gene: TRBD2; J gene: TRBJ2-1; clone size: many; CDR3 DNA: TGTGCCAGCGGCCTAGCGGCTAATGAGCAGTTCTTC; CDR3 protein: CASGLAANEQFF
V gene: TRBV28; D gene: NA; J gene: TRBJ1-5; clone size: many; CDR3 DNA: TGTGCCAGCAATGGAATAGAAGGGGACCCTAGCAATCAGCCCCAGCATTTT; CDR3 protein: CASNGIEGDPSNQPQHF
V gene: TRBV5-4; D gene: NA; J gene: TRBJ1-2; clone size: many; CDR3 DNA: TGTGCCAGCAGCTTGCAGGGCCCCAACTATGGCTACACCTTC; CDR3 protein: CASSLQGPNYGYTF
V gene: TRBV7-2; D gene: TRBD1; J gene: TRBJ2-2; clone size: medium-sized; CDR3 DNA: TGTGCCAGCAGCTTAGTAGTGGGACAGAGCACCGGGGAGCTGTTTTTT; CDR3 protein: CASSLVVGQSTGELFF
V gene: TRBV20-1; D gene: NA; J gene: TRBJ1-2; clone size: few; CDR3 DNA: TGCAGTGCTAGAGATCCCCTCGGGGGAACGGGCTACACCTTC; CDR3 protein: CSARDPLGGTGYTF
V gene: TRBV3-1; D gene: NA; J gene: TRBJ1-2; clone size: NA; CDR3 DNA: TGTGCCAGCAGCACATCTGAGGCTTATGGCTACACCTTC; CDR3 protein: CASSTSEAYGYTF
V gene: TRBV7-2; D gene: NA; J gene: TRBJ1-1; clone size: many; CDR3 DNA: TGTGCCAGCAGCCATGCCGGGACTGAAGCTTTCTTT; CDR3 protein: CASSHAGTEAFF
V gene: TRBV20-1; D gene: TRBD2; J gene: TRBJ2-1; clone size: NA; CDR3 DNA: TGCAGTGCTCCGATCCTACTAGCGGGGGGGCCCTACAATGAGCAGTTCTTC; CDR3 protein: CSAPILLAGGPYNEQFF
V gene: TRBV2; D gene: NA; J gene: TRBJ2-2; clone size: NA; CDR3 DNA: TGTGCCAGCAGTGAAGGTAGAGCGAACACCGGGGAGCTGTTTTTT; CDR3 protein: CASSEGRANTGELFF
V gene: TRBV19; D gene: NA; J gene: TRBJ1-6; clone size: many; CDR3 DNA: TGTGCCAGCCGGATGGCCCCTATCCTTAATTCACCCCTCCACTTT; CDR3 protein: CASRMAPILNSPLHF
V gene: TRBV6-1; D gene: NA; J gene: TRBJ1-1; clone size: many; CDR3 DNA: TGTGCCAGCAGTGAAGACTTCCGGACGGCCTTGAACACTGAAGCTTTCTTT; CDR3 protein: CASSEDFRTALNTEAFF
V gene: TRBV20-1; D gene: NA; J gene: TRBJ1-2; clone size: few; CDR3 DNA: TGCAGTGCCGCCCCGGAGGCAGGCGCTGGCTACACCTTC; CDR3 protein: CSAAPEAGAGYTF
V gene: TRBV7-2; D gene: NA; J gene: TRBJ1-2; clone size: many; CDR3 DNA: TGTGCCAGCAGCCACGGGACTCCGAATGGCTACACCTTC; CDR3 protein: CASSHGTPNGYTF
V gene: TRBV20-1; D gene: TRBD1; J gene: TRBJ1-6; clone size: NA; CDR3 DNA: TGCAGTGCTAGGACGGGGACAGGGGGCACTCCCCTCCACTTT; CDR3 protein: CSARTGTGGTPLHF
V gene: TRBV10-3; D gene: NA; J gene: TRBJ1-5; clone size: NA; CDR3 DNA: TGTGCCATCGGGGGAGGCAATCAGCCCCAGCATTTT; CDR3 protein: CAIGGGNQPQHF
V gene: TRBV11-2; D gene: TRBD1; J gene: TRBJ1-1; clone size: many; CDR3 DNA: TGTGCCAGCAGCTTAGGACAGGGGGCTTGGGACACTGAAGCTTTCTTT; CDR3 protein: CASSLGQGAWDTEAFF
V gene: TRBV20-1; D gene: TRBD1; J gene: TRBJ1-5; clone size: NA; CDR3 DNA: TGCAGTGCCCGGACAGGGGCCAACAATCAGCCCCAGCATTTT; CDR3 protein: CSARTGANNQPQHF
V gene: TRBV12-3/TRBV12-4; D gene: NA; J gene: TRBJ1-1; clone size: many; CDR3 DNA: TGTGCCAGCAGTCCGACTGGATTTCGGAGCACTGAAGCTTTCTTT; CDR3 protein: CASSPTGFRSTEAFF
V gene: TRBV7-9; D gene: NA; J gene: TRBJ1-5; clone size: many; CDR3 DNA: TGTGCCAGCAGCTTATCCCCAAGAAATCAGCCCCAGCATTTT; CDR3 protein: CASSLSPRNQPQHF
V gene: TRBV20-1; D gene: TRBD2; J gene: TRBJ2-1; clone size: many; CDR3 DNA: TGCAGTGCTAGAGCCTGGCCTAGCGGTAATGAGCAGTTCTTC; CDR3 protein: CSARAWPSGNEQFF
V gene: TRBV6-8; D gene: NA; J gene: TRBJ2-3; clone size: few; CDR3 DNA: TGTGCCAGCAGCGACACCACAGATACGCAGTATTTT; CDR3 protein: CASSDTTDTQYF
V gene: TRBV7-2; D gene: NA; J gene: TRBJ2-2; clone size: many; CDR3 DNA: TGTGCCAGCAGCTTGCAAGGGGGATCGAACACCGGGGAGCTGTTTTTT; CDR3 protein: CASSLQGGSNTGELFF
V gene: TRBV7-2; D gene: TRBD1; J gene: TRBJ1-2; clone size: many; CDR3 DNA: TGTGCCAGCAGCTTGGCGGGACAGGGACATGGCTACACCTTC; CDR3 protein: CASSLAGQGHGYTF
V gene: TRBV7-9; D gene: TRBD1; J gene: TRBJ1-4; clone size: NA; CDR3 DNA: TGTGCCAGCAGCTTAGAGACAGGGGTTGAAAAACTGTTTTTT; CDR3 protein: CASSLETGVEKLFF
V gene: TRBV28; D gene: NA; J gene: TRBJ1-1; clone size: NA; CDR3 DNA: TGTGCCAGCAGTTTATTCGGGAACCTGAGGACTGAAGCTTTCTTT; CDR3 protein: CASSLFGNLRTEAFF
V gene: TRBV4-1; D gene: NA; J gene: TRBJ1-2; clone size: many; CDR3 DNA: TGCGCCAGCAGCCAAGATCCAAACAGGGAGAATGGCTACACCTTC; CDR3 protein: CASSQDPNRENGYTF
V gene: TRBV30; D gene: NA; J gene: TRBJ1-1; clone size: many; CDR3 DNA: TGTGCCTGGACCACGCTCGGCAGGGGTGAAGCTTTCTTT; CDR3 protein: CAWTTLGRGEAFF
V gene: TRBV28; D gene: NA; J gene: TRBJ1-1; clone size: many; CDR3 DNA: TGTGCCAGCAATAGTCCTTACAGGGTCGCTGAAGCTTTCTTT; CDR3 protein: CASNSPYRVAEAFF
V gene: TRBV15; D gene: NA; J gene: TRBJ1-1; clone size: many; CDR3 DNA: TGTGCCACCAGCCAAACGGGGTACATGAACACTGAAGCTTTCTTT; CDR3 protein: CATSQTGYMNTEAFF
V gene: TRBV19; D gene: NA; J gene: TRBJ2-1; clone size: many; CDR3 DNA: TGTGCCAGTAGTCTAAAACGACAGCTATACAATGAGCAGTTCTTC; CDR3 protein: CASSLKRQLYNEQFF
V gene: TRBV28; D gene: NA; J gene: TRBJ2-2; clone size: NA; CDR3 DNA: TGTGCCAGCGGGGAACAGGGTGGCGGGGAGCTGTTTTTT; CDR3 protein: CASGEQGGGELFF